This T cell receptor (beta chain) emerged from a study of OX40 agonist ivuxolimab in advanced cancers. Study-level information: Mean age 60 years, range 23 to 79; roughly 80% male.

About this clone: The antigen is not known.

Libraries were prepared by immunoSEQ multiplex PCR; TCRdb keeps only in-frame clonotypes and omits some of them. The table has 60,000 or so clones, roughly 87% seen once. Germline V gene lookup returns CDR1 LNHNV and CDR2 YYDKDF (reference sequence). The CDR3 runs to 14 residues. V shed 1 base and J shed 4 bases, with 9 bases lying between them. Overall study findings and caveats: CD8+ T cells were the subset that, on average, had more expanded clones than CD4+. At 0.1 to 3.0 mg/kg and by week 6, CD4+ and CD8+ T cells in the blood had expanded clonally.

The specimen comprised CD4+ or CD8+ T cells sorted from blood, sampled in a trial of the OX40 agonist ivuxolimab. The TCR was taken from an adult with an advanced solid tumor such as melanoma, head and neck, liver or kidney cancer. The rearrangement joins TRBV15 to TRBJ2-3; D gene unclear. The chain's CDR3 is CATSRASFSDTQYF. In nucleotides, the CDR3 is TGTGCCACCAGCAGAGCTTCGTTTTCAGATACGCAGTATTTT.